The 19 T cell receptor beta chains below all came from one sample that was sequenced in a study of blood T cell repertoires in COVID-19. Repertoires were generated with immunoSEQ multiplex PCR, while TCRdb's copy carries only in-frame clones and drops some. The sample has fewer than 85,000 clones; around four fifths are singletons. Sequencing was performed on peripheral blood. The receptors shown here come from a woman aged 55 to 70 with acute or convalescent COVID-19.

The chain joins TRBV10-3 to TRBJ1-6; tentative D call: TRBD1 (5 bases). The CDR3 is 16 residues long. V lost 0 bases, J lost 10 bases, and 16 bases lay in between. Germline CDR1 ENHRY, CDR2 SYGVKD. The CDR3, as DNA: TGTGCCATCAGTGAGTCGAGCGGGGGAGGTGGGTCACCCCTCCACTTT. Its protein is CAISESSGGGGSPLHF.

The chain recombines TRBV13 with TRBJ2-7, with TRBD1 matching over 9 bases. V shed 7 bases, J shed 6 bases, and the junction held 13 bases outside the gene matches. In germline, CDR1 is PRHDT, CDR2 FYEKMQ (reference sequence). The CDR3 spans 15 residues. The DNA of the CDR3 is TGTGCCAGCAAAAGGGACAGGGAAAGGCAAGGCGAGCAGTACTTC. Protein: CASKRDRERQGEQYF. Drawing the rest from reference TRBV13 and TRBJ2-7, the complete variable domain is AAGVIQSPRHLIKEKRETATLKCYPIPRHDTVYWYQQGPGQDPQFLISFYEKMQSDKGSIPDRFSAQQFSDYHSELNMSSLELGDSALYFCASKRDRERQGEQYFGPGTRLTVT.

Comment on this clone: One base away lies a much larger clone, so this may be a sequencing read error. V usage is TRBV11-2 and J usage is TRBJ1-5; no clear D gene. The CDR3 has 13 residues. Trimming cost V 5 bases and J 0 bases, with 5 bases left between them. The germline V gene encodes CDR1 SGHAT and CDR2 FQNNGV. CDR3 sequence reads: CASSQFSNQPQHF. The CDR3 nucleotides are TGTGCCAGCAGCCAGTTTAGCAATCAGCCCCAGCATTTT.

This clone was recorded once. The genes are TRBV19 and TRBJ2-3, with TRBD2 as a possible D gene (6 bases). This CDR3 comprises 15 residues. Trimming removed 8 bases at V and 1 base at J, with 16 bases between. The germline V gene has CDR1 LNHDA and CDR2 SQIVND (reference sequence). CDR3 amino acids: CASGARGGGTDTQYF. CDR3 nucleotides: TGTGCCAGTGGGGCGCGGGGTGGGGGCACAGATACGCAGTATTTT.

This clone appeared a few times. This sequence joins TRBV6-1 and TRBJ2-2; D ambiguous. With 0 bases removed from V and 7 bases from J, the gap between germline ends came to 6 bases. There are 13 residues in the CDR3. From germline, CDR1 is MNHNS and CDR2 SASEGT. The CDR3 protein is CASSEARSGELFF. The DNA of the CDR3 is TGTGCCAGCAGTGAAGCTCGTAGCGGGGAGCTGTTTTTT.

The chain employs TRBV6-6 and TRBJ2-7; possibly TRBD1 for D (5 bases). The CDR3 is 14 amino acids. Looked up from germline, CDR1 is MNHNY and CDR2 is SVGAGI (reference sequence). V lost 6 bases and J 7 bases, leaving 19 bases between the germline ends. The CDR3 protein is CASRGTGIYEEQYF. DNA for the CDR3: TGTGCCAGCAGGGGCACAGGTATCTACGAAGAGCAGTACTTC.

The chain links TRBV7-2 to TRBJ1-5, with D maybe TRBD1 (5 bases). The CDR3 sequence is 15 residues long. Germline CDR1 and CDR2: SGHTA and FQGNSA. V was clipped by 1 base and J by 1 base, with 8 bases between them. CDR3 bases: TGTGCCAGCAGCTTAGAAGACAGCAGCAATCAGCCCCAGCATTTT. It translates to CASSLEDSSNQPQHF. The entire variable domain, with the rest obtained from reference TRBV7-2 and TRBJ1-5, is as follows: GAGVSQSPSNKVTEKGKDVELRCDPISGHTALYWYRQSLGQGLEFLIYFQGNSAPDKSGLPSDRFSAERTGGSVSTLTIQRTQQEDSAVYLCASSLEDSSNQPQHFGDGTRLSIL.

This chain connects TRBV4-2 to TRBJ2-1; perhaps TRBD1 as D (5 bases). Germline assignment: CDR1 LGHNA and CDR2 YNFKEQ. With 5 bases removed from V and 5 bases from J, the gap between germline ends came to 13 bases. CDR3 size: 14 residues. This CDR3 is CASSWGGTDNEQFF. The CDR3 DNA sequence: TGTGCCAGCAGCTGGGGCGGCACCGACAATGAGCAGTTCTTC.

CDR3 coding DNA: TGCGCCAGCAGCTTGCAAGGGGGCAATAATTCACCCCTCCACTTT. Protein product: CASSLQGGNNSPLHF. The chain uses TRBV5-1 and TRBJ1-6; 7 positions agree with TRBD1. Germline values: CDR1 SGHRS, CDR2 YFSETQ. Germline trimming cut 1 base from V and 5 bases from J; bases unmatched to any gene: 3. The CDR3 has 15 amino acids.

V and J are TRBV9 and TRBJ2-3, with 8 nucleotides matching TRBD2. Germline CDR1 reads SGDLS; CDR2 reads YYNGEE. With V trimmed by 4 bases and J by 1 base, 5 bases remained unmatched. The CDR3 spans 15 residues. The CDR3 reads CASSSRGGGTDTQYF. CDR3 coding DNA: TGTGCCAGCAGCTCCCGGGGGGGCGGCACAGATACGCAGTATTTT.

In this sample, this clone turned up once. This rearrangement joins TRBV30 to TRBJ1-6, with D hard to call. The CDR3 contains 12 residues. Germline CDR1 reads GTSNPN; CDR2 reads SVGIG (reference sequence). Trimming took 1 base from V and 8 from J, leaving 6 bases between them. The CDR3 DNA follows: TGTGCCTGGAGTGCCCCGGATTCACCCCTCCACTTT. It translates to CAWSAPDSPLHF.

The chain uses TRBV20-1 and TRBJ2-7, with a possible D match to TRBD2 (6 bases). The CDR3 loop spans 13 amino acids. V was trimmed by 3 bases and J by 3 bases, leaving 12 bases between them. Germline V CDR1 and CDR2: DFQATT, SNEGSKA (reference sequence). The CDR3 nucleotides read TGCAGTGCTAGTTCCGGGAGAAGCTACGAGCAGTACTTC. Translation: CSASSGRSYEQYF.

This clone has only a few counts. The V call is TRBV4-3, the J call TRBJ2-2; tentatively, D is TRBD2 (5 bases). The CDR3 runs to 17 residues. The V end lost 0 bases, the J end lost 7 bases, and 18 bases lay between the germline ends. Germline lookup yields CDR1 LGHNA and CDR2 YSLEER. The CDR3 nucleotides read TGCGCCAGCAGCCAAGATCCCCTGGGAGTCGTAAGCGGGGAGCTGTTTTTT. It encodes CASSQDPLGVVSGELFF.

This clone was recorded once. The chain recombines TRBV6-5 with TRBJ1-5; perhaps TRBD1 as D (6 bases). Germline values: CDR1 MNHEY, CDR2 SVGAGI. Deletions cut 7 bases from V and 3 bases from J, with 16 bases between. CDR3 length: 15 amino acids. This CDR3 is CASTEIQGTNQPQHF. DNA of the CDR3: TGTGCCAGCACCGAGATACAGGGCACCAATCAGCCCCAGCATTTT.

The rearrangement joins TRBV6-5 to TRBJ2-2; weak D call: TRBD1 (5 bases). V was shortened by 7 bases and J by 2 bases, with 14 bases between the two germline ends. The CDR3 consists of 15 residues. Germline CDR1 MNHEY, CDR2 SVGAGI. This CDR3 reads CASNPLDTNTGELFF. CDR3 coding DNA: TGTGCCAGCAATCCCCTGGACACTAACACCGGGGAGCTGTTTTTT.

This chain uses TRBV5-4 with TRBJ2-7, with 9 bases matching TRBD2. The ends lost 4 bases at V and 0 bases at J; junction bases unmatched: 2. The CDR3 sequence is 14 residues long. Germline CDR1 and CDR2: SGHNT and YYREEE (reference sequence). The CDR3 here is CASSPSGTSYEQYF. The CDR3 coding sequence is TGTGCCAGCAGCCCTAGCGGGACCTCCTACGAGCAGTACTTC.

The chain employs TRBV7-2 and TRBJ1-3, with no clear D. The CDR3 length is 17 residues. Germline V gene data show CDR1 as SGHTA and CDR2 as FQGNSA. Trimming stripped 4 bases from V and 2 bases from J, with 18 bases between. The CDR3 bases are TGTGCCAGCAGCTCATCTTCAGGTCTGGGTGCTGGAAACACCATATATTTT. Protein product: CASSSSSGLGAGNTIYF.

The V and J genes are TRBV6-5 and TRBJ2-7, with TRBD2 identical over 8 bases. CDR3 length equals 13 residues. Trimming took 11 bases from V and 0 from J; bases not matched to a gene: 6. Germline CDR1 and CDR2: MNHEY and SVGAGI. The CDR3 DNA sequence: TGTGCCGGAGCGACTAGCGTCTCCTACGAGCAGTACTTC. Translated: CAGATSVSYEQYF.

In this sample, this clone turned up a few times. The chain couples TRBV6-1 to TRBJ1-5; no clear D gene. This CDR3 is built from 11 residues. The germline V gene encodes CDR1 MNHNS and CDR2 SASEGT. Trimming shortened V by 2 bases and J by 11 bases, and 7 bases separated the two germline ends. CDR3 residues: CASSEFGTQHF. CDR3 nucleotide sequence: TGTGCCAGCAGTGAATTCGGGACCCAGCATTTT.